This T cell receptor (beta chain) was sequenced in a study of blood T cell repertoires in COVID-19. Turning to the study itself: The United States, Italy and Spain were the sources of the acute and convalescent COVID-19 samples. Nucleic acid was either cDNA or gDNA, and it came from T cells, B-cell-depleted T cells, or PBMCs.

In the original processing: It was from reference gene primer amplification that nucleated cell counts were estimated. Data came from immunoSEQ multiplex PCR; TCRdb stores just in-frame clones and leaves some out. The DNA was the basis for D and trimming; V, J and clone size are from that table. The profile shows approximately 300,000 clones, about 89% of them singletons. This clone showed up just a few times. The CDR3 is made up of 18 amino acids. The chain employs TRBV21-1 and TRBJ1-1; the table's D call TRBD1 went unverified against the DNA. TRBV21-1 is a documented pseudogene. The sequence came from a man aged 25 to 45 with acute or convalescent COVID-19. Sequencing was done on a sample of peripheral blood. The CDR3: CASSFGGDRTYLDTEAFF. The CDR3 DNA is TGTGCCAGCAGTTTTGGGGGGGACAGGACTTACTTGGACACTGAAGCTTTCTTT.